A single TCR beta chain is shown here with its context. Data came from immunoSEQ multiplex PCR; TCRdb stores just in-frame clones and leaves some out. The sample consists of more than 50,000 clones, about 96% of them appearing once. This specimen comes from a study of control samples from healthy donors and cancer patients. Germline values: CDR1 MGHRA, CDR2 YSYEKL. This CDR3 has 14 amino acids. Trimming stripped 0 bases from V and 6 bases from J, with 8 bases between. The sequence came from a woman aged 18-29 years in good health. Sequenced input: blood. The genes are TRBV4-1 and TRBJ1-4; D is unclear. The CDR3 nucleotides read TGCGCCAGCAGCCAAGAAGGGCTTGATGAAAAACTGTTTTTT. Protein: CASSQEGLDEKLFF.